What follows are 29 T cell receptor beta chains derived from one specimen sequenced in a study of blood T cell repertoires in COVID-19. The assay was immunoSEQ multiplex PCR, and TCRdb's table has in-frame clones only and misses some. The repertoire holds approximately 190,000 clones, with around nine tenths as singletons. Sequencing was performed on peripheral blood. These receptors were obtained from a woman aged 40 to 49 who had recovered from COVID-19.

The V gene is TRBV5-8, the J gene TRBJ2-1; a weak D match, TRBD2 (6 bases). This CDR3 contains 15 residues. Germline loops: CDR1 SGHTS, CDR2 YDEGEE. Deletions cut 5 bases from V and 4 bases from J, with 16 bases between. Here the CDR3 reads CASSTGGNAYNEQFF. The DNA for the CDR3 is TGTGCCAGCAGTACTGGGGGGAATGCTTACAATGAGCAGTTCTTC.

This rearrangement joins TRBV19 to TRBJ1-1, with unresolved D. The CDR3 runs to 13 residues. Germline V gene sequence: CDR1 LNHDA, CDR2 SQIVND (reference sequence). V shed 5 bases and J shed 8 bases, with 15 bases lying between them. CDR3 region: CASSLGSRNEAFF. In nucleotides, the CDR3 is TGTGCCAGTAGTCTCGGGAGTAGGAACGAAGCTTTCTTT.

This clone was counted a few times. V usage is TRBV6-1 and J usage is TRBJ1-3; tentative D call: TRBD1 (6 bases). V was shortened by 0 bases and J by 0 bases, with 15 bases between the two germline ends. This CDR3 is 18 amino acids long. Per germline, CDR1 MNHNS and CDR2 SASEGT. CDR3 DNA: TGTGCCAGCAGTGAAGCCCAGGCCGGCAGGGGCTCTGGAAACACCATATATTTT. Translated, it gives CASSEAQAGRGSGNTIYF.

The CDR3: CASSATGAGEQYF. CDR3 in DNA: TGTGCCAGCAGTGCGACGGGTGCAGGGGAGCAGTACTTC. The chain couples TRBV12-3 or TRBV12-4 to TRBJ2-7; TRBD1 is a possible D gene (5 bases). The CDR3 is 13 amino acids. The germline V and J ends were trimmed by 5 bases and 7 bases, with 15 bases remaining between them.

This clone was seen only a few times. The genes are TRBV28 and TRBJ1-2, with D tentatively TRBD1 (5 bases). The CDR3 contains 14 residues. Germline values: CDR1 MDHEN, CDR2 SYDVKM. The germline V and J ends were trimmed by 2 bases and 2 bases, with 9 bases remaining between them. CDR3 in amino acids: CASSLGGNNYGYTF. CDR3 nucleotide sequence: TGTGCCAGCAGTTTAGGGGGGAACAACTATGGCTACACCTTC.

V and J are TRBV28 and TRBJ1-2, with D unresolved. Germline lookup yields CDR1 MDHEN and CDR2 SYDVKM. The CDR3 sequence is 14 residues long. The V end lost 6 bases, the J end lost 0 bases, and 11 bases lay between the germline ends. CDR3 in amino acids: CASRTVQTNYGYTF. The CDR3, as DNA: TGTGCCAGCAGAACGGTACAGACTAACTATGGCTACACCTTC.

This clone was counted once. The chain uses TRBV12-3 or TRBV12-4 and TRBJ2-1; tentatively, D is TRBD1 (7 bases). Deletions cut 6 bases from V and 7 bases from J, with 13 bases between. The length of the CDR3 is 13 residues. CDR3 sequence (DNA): TGTGCCAGCAGGCTCGCAGGGGGGAATGAGCAGTTCTTC. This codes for CASRLAGGNEQFF.

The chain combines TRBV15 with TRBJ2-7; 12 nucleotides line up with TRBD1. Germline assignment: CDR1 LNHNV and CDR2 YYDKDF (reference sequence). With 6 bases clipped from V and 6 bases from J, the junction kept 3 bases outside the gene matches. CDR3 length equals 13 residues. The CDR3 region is CATRGQGASEQYF. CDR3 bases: TGTGCCACCAGGGGACAGGGGGCTTCCGAGCAGTACTTC.

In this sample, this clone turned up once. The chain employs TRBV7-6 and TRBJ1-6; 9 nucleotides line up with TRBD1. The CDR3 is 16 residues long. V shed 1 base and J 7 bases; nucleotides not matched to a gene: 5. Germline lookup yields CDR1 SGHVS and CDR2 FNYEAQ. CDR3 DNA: TGTGCCAGCAGCTTAGGTGGGACAGGGATCAATTCACCCCTCCACTTT. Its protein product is CASSLGGTGINSPLHF.

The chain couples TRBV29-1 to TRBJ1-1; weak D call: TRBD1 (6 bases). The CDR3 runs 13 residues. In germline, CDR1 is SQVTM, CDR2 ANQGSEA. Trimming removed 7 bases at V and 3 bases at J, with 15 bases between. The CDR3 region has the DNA TGCAGCGCTTCCAGGGGTTTCGACACTGAAGCTTTCTTT. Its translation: CSASRGFDTEAFF. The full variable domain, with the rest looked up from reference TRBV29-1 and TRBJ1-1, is SAVISQKPSRDICQRGTSLTIQCQVDSQVTMMFWYRQQPGQSLTLIATANQGSEATYESGFVIDKFPISRPNLTFSTLTVSNMSPEDSSIYLCSASRGFDTEAFFGQGTRLTVV.

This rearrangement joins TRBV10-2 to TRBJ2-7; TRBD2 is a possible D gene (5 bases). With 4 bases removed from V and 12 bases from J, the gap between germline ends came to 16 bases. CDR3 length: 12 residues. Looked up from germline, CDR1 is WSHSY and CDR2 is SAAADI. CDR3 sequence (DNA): TGCGCCAGCAGTGTCCAGGTGCGCGGGCTGTACTTC. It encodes CASSVQVRGLYF.

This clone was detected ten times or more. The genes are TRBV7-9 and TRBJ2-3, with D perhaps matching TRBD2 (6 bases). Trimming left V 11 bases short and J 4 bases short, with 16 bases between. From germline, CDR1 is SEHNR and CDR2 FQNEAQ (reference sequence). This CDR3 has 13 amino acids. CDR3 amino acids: CAGEAVWADTQYF. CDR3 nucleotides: TGTGCCGGGGAGGCGGTCTGGGCAGATACGCAGTATTTT.

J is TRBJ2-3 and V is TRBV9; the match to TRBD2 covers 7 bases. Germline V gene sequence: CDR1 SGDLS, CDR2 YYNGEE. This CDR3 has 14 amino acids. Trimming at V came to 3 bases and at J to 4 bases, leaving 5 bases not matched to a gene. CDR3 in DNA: TGTGCCAGCAGCGCGGGAGGTTGGGCAGATACGCAGTATTTT. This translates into CASSAGGWADTQYF.

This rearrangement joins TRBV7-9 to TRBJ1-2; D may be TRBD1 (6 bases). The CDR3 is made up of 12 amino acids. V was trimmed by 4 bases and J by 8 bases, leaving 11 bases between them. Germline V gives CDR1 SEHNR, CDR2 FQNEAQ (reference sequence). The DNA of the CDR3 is TGTGCCAGCAGCTCCGGACAGCGGGGCTACACCTTC. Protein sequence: CASSSGQRGYTF. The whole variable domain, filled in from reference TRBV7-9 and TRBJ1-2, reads DTGVSQNPRHKITKRGQNVTFRCDPISEHNRLYWYRQTLGQGPEFLTYFQNEAQLEKSRLLSDRFSAERPKGSFSTLEIQRTEQGDSAMYLCASSSGQRGYTFGSGTRLTVV.

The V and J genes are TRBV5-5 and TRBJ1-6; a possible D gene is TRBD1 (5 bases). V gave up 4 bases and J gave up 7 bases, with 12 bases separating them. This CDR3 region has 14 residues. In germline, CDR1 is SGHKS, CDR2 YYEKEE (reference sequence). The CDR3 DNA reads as TGTGCCAGCAGCCTCACCGGGGGAAATTCACCCCTCCACTTT. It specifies CASSLTGGNSPLHF.

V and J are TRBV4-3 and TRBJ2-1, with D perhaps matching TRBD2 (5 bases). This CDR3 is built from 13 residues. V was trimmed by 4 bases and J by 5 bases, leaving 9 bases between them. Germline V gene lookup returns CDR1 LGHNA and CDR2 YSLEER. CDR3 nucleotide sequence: TGCGCCAGCAGCCGTTCACTAGACAATGAGCAGTTCTTC. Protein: CASSRSLDNEQFF.

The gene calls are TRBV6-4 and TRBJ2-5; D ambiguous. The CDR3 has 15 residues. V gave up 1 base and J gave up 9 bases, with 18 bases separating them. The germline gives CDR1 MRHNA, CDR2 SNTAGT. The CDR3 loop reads CASSDCDSVLYAQYF. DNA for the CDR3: TGTGCCAGCAGTGACTGCGATTCCGTCCTTTATGCCCAGTACTTC.

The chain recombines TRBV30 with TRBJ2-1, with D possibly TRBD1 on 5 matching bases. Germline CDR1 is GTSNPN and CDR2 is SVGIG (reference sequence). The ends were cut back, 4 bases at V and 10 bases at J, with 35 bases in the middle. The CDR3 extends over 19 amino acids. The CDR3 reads CAWTLPVGRAQRTQREQFF. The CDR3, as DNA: TGTGCCTGGACCCTCCCGGTGGGCAGGGCACAGAGGACCCAACGCGAGCAGTTCTTC.

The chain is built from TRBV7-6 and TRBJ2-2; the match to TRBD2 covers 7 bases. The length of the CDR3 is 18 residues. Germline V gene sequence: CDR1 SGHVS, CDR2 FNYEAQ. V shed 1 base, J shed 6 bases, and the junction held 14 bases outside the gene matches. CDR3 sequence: CASSLEFVSGPNPGELFF. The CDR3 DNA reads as TGTGCCAGCAGCTTAGAATTTGTTAGCGGGCCTAACCCCGGGGAGCTGTTTTTT. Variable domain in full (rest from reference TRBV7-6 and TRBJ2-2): GAGVSQSPRYKVTKRGQDVALRCDPISGHVSLYWYRQALGQGPEFLTYFNYEAQQDKSGLPNDRFSAERPEGSISTLTIQRTEQRDSAMYRCASSLEFVSGPNPGELFFGEGSRLTVL.

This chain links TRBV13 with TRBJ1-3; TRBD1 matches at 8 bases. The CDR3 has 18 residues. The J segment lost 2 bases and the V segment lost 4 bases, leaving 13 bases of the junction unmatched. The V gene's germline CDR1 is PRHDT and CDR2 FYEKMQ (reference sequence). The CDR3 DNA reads TGTGCCAGCAGCTCAGTGGCAGGGGGCGACGGTACTGGAAACACCATATATTTT. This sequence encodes CASSSVAGGDGTGNTIYF. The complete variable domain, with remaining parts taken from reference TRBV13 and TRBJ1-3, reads AAGVIQSPRHLIKEKRETATLKCYPIPRHDTVYWYQQGPGQDPQFLISFYEKMQSDKGSIPDRFSAQQFSDYHSELNMSSLELGDSALYFCASSSVAGGDGTGNTIYFGEGSWLTVV.

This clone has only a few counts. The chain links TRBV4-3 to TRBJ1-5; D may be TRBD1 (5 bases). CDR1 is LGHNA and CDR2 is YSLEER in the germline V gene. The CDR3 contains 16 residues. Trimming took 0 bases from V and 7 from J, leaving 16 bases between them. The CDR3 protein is CASSQDVGQGGQPQHF. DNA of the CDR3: TGCGCCAGCAGCCAAGATGTTGGGCAGGGAGGCCAGCCCCAGCATTTT.

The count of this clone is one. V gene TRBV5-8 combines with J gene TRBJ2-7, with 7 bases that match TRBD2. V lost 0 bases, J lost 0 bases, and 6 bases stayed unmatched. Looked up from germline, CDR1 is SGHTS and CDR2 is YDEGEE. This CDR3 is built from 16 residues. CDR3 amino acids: CASSLVAGEPSYEQYF. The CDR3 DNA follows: TGTGCCAGCAGCTTGGTGGCGGGGGAACCCTCCTACGAGCAGTACTTC.

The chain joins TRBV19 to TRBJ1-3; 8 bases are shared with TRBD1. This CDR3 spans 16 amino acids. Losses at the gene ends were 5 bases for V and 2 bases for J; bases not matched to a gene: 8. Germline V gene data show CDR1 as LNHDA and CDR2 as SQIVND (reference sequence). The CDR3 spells CASSYDRGVAGNTIYF. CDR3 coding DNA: TGTGCCAGTAGTTACGACAGGGGAGTTGCTGGAAACACCATATATTTT.

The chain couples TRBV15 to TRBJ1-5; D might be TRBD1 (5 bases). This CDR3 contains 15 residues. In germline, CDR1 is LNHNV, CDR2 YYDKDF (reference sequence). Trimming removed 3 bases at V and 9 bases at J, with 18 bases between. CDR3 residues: CATSRDTGYLSPQHF. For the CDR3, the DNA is TGTGCCACCAGCAGGGATACAGGCTACCTATCGCCCCAGCATTTT.

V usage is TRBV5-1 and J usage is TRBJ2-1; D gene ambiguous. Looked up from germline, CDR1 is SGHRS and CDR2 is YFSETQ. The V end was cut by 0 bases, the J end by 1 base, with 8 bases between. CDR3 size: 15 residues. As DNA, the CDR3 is TGCGCCAGCAGCTTGGTTCCTATGTCCTACAATGAGCAGTTCTTC. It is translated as CASSLVPMSYNEQFF.

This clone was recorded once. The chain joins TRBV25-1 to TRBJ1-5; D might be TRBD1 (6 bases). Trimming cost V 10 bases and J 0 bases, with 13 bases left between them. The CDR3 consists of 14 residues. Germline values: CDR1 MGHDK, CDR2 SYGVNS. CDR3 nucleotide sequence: TGTGCCATCGCGACAGGTTTTAGCAATCAGCCCCAGCATTTT. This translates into CAIATGFSNQPQHF.

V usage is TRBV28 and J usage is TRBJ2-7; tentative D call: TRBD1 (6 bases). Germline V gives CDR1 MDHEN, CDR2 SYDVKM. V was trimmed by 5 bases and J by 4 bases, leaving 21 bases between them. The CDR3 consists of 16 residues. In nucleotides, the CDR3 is TGTGCCAGCAGTCAACTCAGTGGGGGTACAGGGTACGAGCAGTACTTC. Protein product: CASSQLSGGTGYEQYF.

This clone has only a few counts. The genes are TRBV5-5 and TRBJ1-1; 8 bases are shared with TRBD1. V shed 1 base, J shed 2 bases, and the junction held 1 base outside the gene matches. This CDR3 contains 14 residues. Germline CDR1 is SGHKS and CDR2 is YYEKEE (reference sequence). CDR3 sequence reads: CASSLPGGNTEAFF. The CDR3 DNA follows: TGTGCCAGCAGCTTGCCAGGGGGCAACACTGAAGCTTTCTTT.

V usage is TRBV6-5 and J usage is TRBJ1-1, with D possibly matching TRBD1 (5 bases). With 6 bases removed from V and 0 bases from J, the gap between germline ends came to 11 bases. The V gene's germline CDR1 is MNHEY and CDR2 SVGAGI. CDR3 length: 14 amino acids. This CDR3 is CASSRQTVNTEAFF. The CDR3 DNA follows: TGTGCCAGCAGCAGACAGACCGTGAACACTGAAGCTTTCTTT.